These 21 T cell receptor beta chains came from one sample sequenced in a study of blood T cell repertoires in COVID-19. The repertoire was sequenced with immunoSEQ multiplex PCR; TCRdb's copy has only in-frame clones and lacks some. This table holds almost 250,000 clones, 86% found once. The sample consisted of peripheral blood. The receptors were sampled from a woman over 75 with COVID-19, enrolled during active disease.

This chain connects TRBV7-2 to TRBJ1-2; 9 nucleotides line up with TRBD1. CDR1 is SGHTA and CDR2 is FQGNSA in the germline V gene. CDR3 length: 14 residues. With V trimmed by 5 bases and J by 7 bases, 8 bases remained unmatched. In DNA form, the CDR3 reads TGTGCCAGCAGCACCGGAGGGGACAGGGCTGGCTACACCTTC. This codes for CASSTGGDRAGYTF.

This chain uses TRBV7-2 with TRBJ2-3; 8 bases are a match to TRBD1. Germline assignment: CDR1 SGHTA and CDR2 FQGNSA. The CDR3 covers 15 residues. Losses at the gene ends were 5 bases for V and 1 base for J; bases not matched to a gene: 5. The chain's CDR3 is CASSVRGLGTDTQYF. The CDR3 nucleotides are TGTGCCAGCAGCGTCAGGGGGCTGGGCACAGATACGCAGTATTTT.

This clone was seen more than once but under ten times. The chain has TRBV5-6 and TRBJ1-6; tentative D call: TRBD1 (5 bases). V was trimmed by 0 bases and J by 5 bases, leaving 12 bases between them. This CDR3 is built from 16 residues. In germline, CDR1 is SGHDT, CDR2 YYEEEE. CDR3 amino acids: CASSLAGVRDNSPLHF. DNA for the CDR3: TGTGCCAGCAGCTTGGCTGGCGTCAGGGATAATTCACCCCTCCACTTT.

About this clone: The same CDR3 is also encoded by other DNA sequences in this sample. V gene TRBV12-3 or TRBV12-4 combines with J gene TRBJ2-7, with TRBD1 matching 8 bases. The CDR3 covers 13 residues. The V segment lost 2 bases and the J segment 4 bases; nucleotides outside the gene matches: 1. CDR3 sequence (DNA): TGTGCCAGCAGTTTAACAGGGGGATACGAGCAGTACTTC. Translated: CASSLTGGYEQYF.

The CDR3 spells CASSPRDRGMNTEAFF. The CDR3 region has the DNA TGTGCCAGCTCACCCCGGGACAGGGGCATGAACACTGAAGCTTTCTTT. This chain uses TRBV18 with TRBJ1-1, with TRBD1 matching over 10 bases. The CDR3 length is 16 residues. CDR1 is KGHSH, CDR2 LQKENI, per germline. Trimming cost V 3 bases and J 0 bases; bases outside gene matches: 4.

The V call is TRBV7-9, the J call TRBJ1-2; D gene ambiguous. This CDR3 is 14 amino acids long. Germline assignment: CDR1 SEHNR and CDR2 FQNEAQ (reference sequence). Trimming shortened V by 5 bases and J by 5 bases, and 15 bases separated the two germline ends. The CDR3 loop is CASSAQPGVYGYTF. The CDR3 DNA reads as TGTGCCAGCAGCGCCCAACCCGGGGTTTATGGCTACACCTTC.

This clone was observed a handful of times. The chain uses TRBV28 and TRBJ2-7; no clear D. The CDR3 runs to 13 residues. The germline CDR1 and CDR2 sequences are MDHEN and SYDVKM. The V and J ends lost 4 bases and 4 bases respectively, with 11 bases between them. CDR3 sequence (DNA): TGTGCCAGCAGTTACGGCAGACTTTACGAGCAGTACTTC. It is translated as CASSYGRLYEQYF.

This clone was seen just once. The chain carries TRBV10-3 and TRBJ1-6; D is unresolved. V shed 2 bases and J shed 8 bases, with 7 bases lying between them. The germline V gene has CDR1 ENHRY and CDR2 SYGVKD. CDR3 length equals 13 residues. The CDR3 loop reads CAISEGSHSPLHF. The CDR3 DNA follows: TGTGCCATCAGTGAGGGCAGTCATTCACCCCTCCACTTT.

The CDR3 is CASSRGQGAENIQYF. The CDR3 nucleotides are TGTGCCAGCAGCCGGGGACAGGGGGCCGAGAACATTCAGTACTTC. The V and J genes are TRBV5-4 and TRBJ2-4; 12 nucleotides line up with TRBD1. V dropped 4 bases and J dropped 7; count of bases not matched to a gene: 6. The CDR3 has 15 residues. Germline CDR1 and CDR2: SGHNT and YYREEE (reference sequence).

This chain uses TRBV5-1 with TRBJ2-7, with D perhaps matching TRBD2 (6 bases). The length of the CDR3 is 16 residues. Germline values: CDR1 SGHRS, CDR2 YFSETQ. V was clipped by 0 bases and J by 1 base, with 14 bases between them. The CDR3 is CASSLGPGTQSYEQYF. The DNA for the CDR3 is TGCGCCAGCAGCTTGGGTCCCGGGACTCAGTCCTACGAGCAGTACTTC. Full variable domain (rest looked up from reference TRBV5-1 and TRBJ2-7): KAGVTQTPRYLIKTRGQQVTLSCSPISGHRSVSWYQQTPGQGLQFLFEYFSETQRNKGNFPGRFSGRQFSNSRSEMNVSTLELGDSALYLCASSLGPGTQSYEQYFGPGTRLTVT.

This clone was counted a single time. The chain employs TRBV24-1 and TRBJ2-2, with 8 bases identical to TRBD1. The CDR3 contains 14 residues. Trimming cost V 8 bases and J 4 bases; bases outside gene matches: 5. Germline loops: CDR1 KGHDR, CDR2 SFDVKD. The CDR3 DNA follows: TGTGCCACCAAGCAGGGGGCGGGCACCGGGGAGCTGTTTTTT. It encodes CATKQGAGTGELFF.

The V call is TRBV7-2, the J call TRBJ1-2, with D tentatively TRBD1 (5 bases). This CDR3 contains 15 residues. The V end was cut by 2 bases, the J end by 1 base, with 11 bases between. CDR1 is SGHTA, CDR2 FQGNSA, per germline. The CDR3 is CASSLMAGNNYGYTF. The DNA for the CDR3 is TGTGCCAGCAGCTTAATGGCAGGGAATAACTATGGCTACACCTTC.

The chain recombines TRBV19 with TRBJ1-2, with D uncertain. V was trimmed by 6 bases and J by 5 bases, leaving 13 bases between them. CDR1 and CDR2 from the germline V gene are LNHDA and SQIVND (reference sequence). The CDR3 is 13 amino acids. The CDR3 region has the DNA TGTGCCAGTAGGCATCTAGACTGGTATGGCTACACCTTC. Amino acid sequence: CASRHLDWYGYTF. Full variable domain (remainder filled in from reference TRBV19 and TRBJ1-2): DGGITQSPKYLFRKEGQNVTLSCEQNLNHDAMYWYRQDPGQGLRLIYYSQIVNDFQKGDIAEGYSVSREKKESFPLTVTSAQKNPTAFYLCASRHLDWYGYTFGSGTRLTVV.

The rearrangement links TRBV6-5 to TRBJ1-6; 8 bases line up with TRBD1. V gave up 6 bases and J gave up 9 bases; unmatched junction bases: 7. Germline CDR1 reads MNHEY; CDR2 reads SVGAGI. The CDR3 loop spans 14 amino acids. This CDR3 is CASREDRAGSPLHF. In nucleotides, the CDR3 is TGTGCCAGCAGGGAGGACAGGGCCGGTTCACCCCTCCACTTT.

This chain connects TRBV10-2 to TRBJ2-7, with D unclear. The CDR3 loop spans 14 amino acids. V dropped 5 bases and J dropped 0 bases, with 11 bases sitting between them. The germline CDR1 and CDR2 sequences are WSHSY and SAAADI. The CDR3 bases are TGCGCCAGCAGTCCAACCGCGAGCTCCTACGAGCAGTACGTC. This translates into CASSPTASSYEQYV.

This clone was seen a handful of times. The V gene is TRBV7-2, the J gene TRBJ2-2; 7 bases are a match to TRBD1. V lost 5 bases, J lost 1 base, and 4 bases stayed unmatched. The CDR3 loop spans 15 amino acids. The germline CDR1 and CDR2 sequences are SGHTA and FQGNSA. CDR3 DNA sequence: TGTGCCAGCAGCCCCGGACAGGTGAACACCGGGGAGCTGTTTTTT. Residues: CASSPGQVNTGELFF.

V is TRBV4-2 and J is TRBJ2-7, with D maybe TRBD2 (6 bases). V was shortened by 2 bases and J by 2 bases, with 13 bases between the two germline ends. CDR1 and CDR2 (germline): LGHNA, YNFKEQ. The CDR3 has 15 residues. CDR3 bases: TGTGCCAGCAGCCAAACAAGCGGGTCAACCTACGAGCAGTACTTC. It translates to CASSQTSGSTYEQYF.

This clone turned up a few times. J is TRBJ1-4 and V is TRBV3-1 (or the pseudogene TRBV3-2); TRBD1 is a possible D gene (5 bases). Germline loops: CDR1 LGHDT, CDR2 YNNKEL (reference sequence). This CDR3 comprises 15 residues. Trimming pared 2 bases from V and 0 bases from J, leaving 7 bases between. The CDR3 region has the DNA TGTGCCAGCAGCCAACAGGGTTCAACTAATGAAAAACTGTTTTTT. It specifies CASSQQGSTNEKLFF.

The chain carries TRBV14 and TRBJ1-6, with D unresolved. The CDR3 length is 13 residues. Germline loops: CDR1 SGHDN, CDR2 FVKESK. Trimming removed 3 bases at V and 9 bases at J, with 9 bases between. The CDR3 bases are TGTGCCAGCAGCCAGAGTGAGGTTTCACCCCTCCACTTT. Its translation: CASSQSEVSPLHF. Full variable domain (missing parts from reference TRBV14 and TRBJ1-6): EAGVTQFPSHSVIEKGQTVTLRCDPISGHDNLYWYRRVMGKEIKFLLHFVKESKQDESGMPNNRFLAERTGGTYSTLKVQPAELEDSGVYFCASSQSEVSPLHFGNGTRLTVT.

The CDR3 loop reads CSVEILGQGAPEAFF. The DNA of the CDR3 is TGCAGCGTTGAGATACTAGGACAGGGGGCCCCTGAAGCTTTCTTT. This rearrangement joins TRBV29-1 to TRBJ1-1; 11 bases line up with TRBD1. V gave up 3 bases and J gave up 6 bases; unmatched junction bases: 9. This CDR3 spans 15 amino acids. Germline V gives CDR1 SQVTM, CDR2 ANQGSEA.

J is TRBJ1-2 and V is TRBV28; D uncertain. Trimming stripped 5 bases from V and 4 bases from J, with 11 bases between. This CDR3 has 13 amino acids. CDR1 MDHEN and CDR2 SYDVKM come from the germline V gene. The CDR3 nucleotides read TGTGCCAGCAGTCCCACGGTCGGCTATGGCTACACCTTC. This sequence encodes CASSPTVGYGYTF.